These 19 T cell receptor beta chains were all obtained from the same sample, sequenced in a study of human T cells and chemical hapten exposure. In TCRdb, the RACE reads were re-called with MiXCR into one record per CDR3 protein. The data hold roughly 100,000 distinct CDR3 sequences, with approximately 10% observed a single time. Time point of the sample: healthy volunteer bleed at 2 weeks. Total RNA was isolated from unfractionated whole blood. Specimen: whole blood. Source of these receptors: a female donor in good health. Some clones in this sample may be carry-over from other donors' samples.

The chain uses TRBV7-2 and TRBJ2-5; 8 nucleotides align to TRBD2. Germline V gives CDR1 SGHTA, CDR2 FQGNSA. The V and J ends lost 3 bases and 2 bases, in that order; junction bases with no gene match: 8. CDR3 length: 16 residues. The CDR3 protein is CASSLAPGRGQETQYF. The CDR3 DNA is TGTGCCAGCAGCTTGGCCCCCGGGAGGGGACAAGAGACCCAGTACTTC.

Regarding this clonotype: A much larger clonotype is one base distant, so this may be a read error. This sequence joins TRBV10-3 and TRBJ2-1; 10 bases agree with TRBD2. This CDR3 has 15 residues. The germline V gene encodes CDR1 ENHRY and CDR2 SYGVKD. This chain's CDR3 is CAISEIQREGNKQFF. The CDR3 DNA sequence: TGTGCCATCAGTGAGATCCAGCGGGAGGGCAATAAGCAGTTCTTC.

The rearrangement links TRBV6-5 to TRBJ2-7; D gene uncertain. The CDR3 is 14 amino acids. Trimming shortened V by 7 bases and J by 7 bases, and 20 bases separated the two germline ends. Germline CDR1 MNHEY, CDR2 SVGAGI. CDR3 in DNA: TGTGCCAGCAACCTACTGACGGGTTCGCGGGAGCAGTACTTC. Translating it yields CASNLLTGSREQYF.

The V gene is TRBV19, the J gene TRBJ1-5; D is perhaps TRBD1 (6 bases). CDR3 length: 17 residues. The germline CDR1 and CDR2 sequences are LNHDA and SQIVND (reference sequence). Trimming left V 7 bases short and J 0 bases short, with 19 bases between. CDR3: CASNSPGTHYSNQPQHF. CDR3 nucleotide sequence: TGTGCCAGTAACTCCCCAGGGACACATTATAGCAATCAGCCCCAGCATTTT. The full variable domain, with the rest looked up from reference TRBV19 and TRBJ1-5, is DGGITQSPKYLFRKEGQNVTLSCEQNLNHDAMYWYRQDPGQGLRLIYYSQIVNDFQKGDIAEGYSVSREKKESFPLTVTSAQKNPTAFYLCASNSPGTHYSNQPQHFGDGTRLSIL.

The table lists this clonotype with a few counts. J is TRBJ2-7 and V is TRBV19; 7 bases agree with TRBD1. The CDR3 is 14 residues long. Germline assignment: CDR1 LNHDA and CDR2 SQIVND (reference sequence). The junction had 2 bases not matched to a gene; V was cut back by 1 base and J by 2 bases. As DNA, the CDR3 is TGTGCCAGTAGTATAGCAAGGGGGCCCTACGAGCAGTACTTC. This gives the protein CASSIARGPYEQYF.

In this sample, this clonotype turned up many times. The chain combines TRBV28 with TRBJ2-7; weak D call: TRBD1 (6 bases). The germline CDR1 and CDR2 sequences are MDHEN and SYDVKM. The CDR3 contains 15 residues. Trimming stripped 5 bases from V and 1 base from J, with 15 bases between. The CDR3 region is CASSDRDKKSYEQYF. The DNA for the CDR3 is TGTGCCAGCAGTGACCGGGACAAAAAATCCTACGAGCAGTACTTC. Based on the CDR3 plus reference TRBV28 and TRBJ2-7, the full variable domain is DVKVTQSSRYLVKRTGEKVFLECVQDMDHENMFWYRQDPGLGLRLIYFSYDVKMKEKGDIPEGYSVSREKKERFSLILESASTNQTSMYLCASSDRDKKSYEQYFGPGTRLTVT.

Regarding this clonotype: A read error may be the cause here, since a much bigger clone is one base away. The chain links TRBV3-1 to TRBJ2-4; TRBD1 is a possible D gene (6 bases). The germline V and J ends were trimmed by 0 bases and 6 bases, with 6 bases remaining between them. CDR3 size: 13 residues. Germline CDR1 and CDR2: LGHDT and YNNKEL (reference sequence). The CDR3 DNA is TGTGCCAGCAGCCAAGAGGACAGAAACATTCAGTACTTC. The encoded protein is CASSQEDRNIQYF. Full variable domain (outside the CDR3, taken from reference TRBV3-1 and TRBJ2-4): DTAVSQTPKYLVTQMGNDKSIKCEQNLGHDTMYWYKQDSKKFLKIMFSYNNKELIINETVPNRFSPKSPDKAHLNLHINSLELGDSAVYFCASSQEDRNIQYFGAGTRLSVL.

This clonotype was picked up a small number of times. V and J are TRBV18 and TRBJ1-1, with 10 nucleotides matching TRBD1. The CDR3 spans 15 residues. V lost 2 bases and J lost 4; bases outside the gene matches: 4. Germline-derived CDR1 and CDR2 are KGHSH and LQKENI. In DNA form, the CDR3 reads TGTGCCAGCTCACCAGTGGACAGGGGGTTCACTGAAGCTTTCTTT. This sequence encodes CASSPVDRGFTEAFF. The full variable domain, completed using reference TRBV18 and TRBJ1-1, is NAGVMQNPRHLVRRRGQEARLRCSPMKGHSHVYWYRQLPEEGLKFMVYLQKENIIDESGMPKERFSAEFPKEGPSILRIQQVVRGDSAAYFCASSPVDRGFTEAFFGQGTRLTVV.

This clonotype occurred many times. V is TRBV21-1 and J is TRBJ1-3. TRBV21-1 is recorded as a pseudogene. The length of the CDR3 is 14 residues. The CDR3 region is CASSTRKSGNTIYF. The CDR3 nucleotides are TGTGCCAGCAGCACCAGGAAATCTGGAAACACCATATATTTT.

In its sample, this clonotype was seen many times. The chain recombines TRBV28 with TRBJ2-7, with unresolved D. Between the trimmed V and J ends, which lost 2 bases and 4 bases, there was a span of 15 bases. Per germline, CDR1 MDHEN and CDR2 SYDVKM. The CDR3 is 15 residues long. Written as DNA, the CDR3 is TGTGCCAGCAGTTTAATTGGCTACGGTTTATACGAGCAGTACTTC. The encoded protein is CASSLIGYGLYEQYF.

This clonotype has ten or more counts. This rearrangement joins TRBV14 to TRBJ2-7; 7 bases line up with TRBD1. With 0 bases clipped from V and 3 bases from J, the junction kept 5 bases outside the gene matches. Germline V gives CDR1 SGHDN, CDR2 FVKESK. This CDR3 is built from 15 residues. The CDR3 loop is CASSQEPGTDYEQYF. CDR3 bases: TGTGCCAGCAGCCAAGAGCCCGGGACAGACTACGAGCAGTACTTC. Complete variable domain (other parts from reference TRBV14 and TRBJ2-7): EAGVTQFPSHSVIEKGQTVTLRCDPISGHDNLYWYRRVMGKEIKFLLHFVKESKQDESGMPNNRFLAERTGGTYSTLKVQPAELEDSGVYFCASSQEPGTDYEQYFGPGTRLTVT.

This clonotype was detected many times. This sequence joins TRBV15 and TRBJ2-3, with a tentative D call TRBD2 (7 bases). Germline V gene lookup returns CDR1 LNHNV and CDR2 YYDKDF (reference sequence). Trimming shortened V by 1 base and J by 9 bases, and 11 bases separated the two germline ends. This CDR3 is built from 13 residues. The CDR3 loop reads CATSRVGGGTQYF. For the CDR3, the DNA is TGTGCCACCAGCAGAGTAGGGGGAGGGACGCAGTATTTT.

The chain employs TRBV9 and TRBJ2-7, with D hard to call. Germline CDR1 reads SGDLS; CDR2 reads YYNGEE. This CDR3 is built from 14 residues. V lost 0 bases and J 2 bases, leaving 9 bases between the germline ends. CDR3: CASSVAASTYEQYF. CDR3 coding DNA: TGTGCCAGCAGCGTAGCCGCCTCAACCTACGAGCAGTACTTC.

Ten or more counts support this clonotype. The chain couples TRBV6-6 to TRBJ1-6; no reliable D call. This CDR3 contains 14 residues. CDR1 and CDR2 (germline): MNHNY, SVGAGI (reference sequence). Trimming removed 0 bases at V and 8 bases at J, with 8 bases between. CDR3 sequence reads: CASSYSRAHSPLHF. DNA for the CDR3: TGTGCCAGCAGTTACTCGAGGGCCCATTCACCCCTCCACTTT.

This clonotype was seen many times. The rearrangement links TRBV27 to TRBJ2-1; D is ambiguous. The germline V and J ends were trimmed by 3 bases and 0 bases, with 9 bases remaining between them. CDR3 length: 15 amino acids. Germline V lookup: CDR1 MNHEY, CDR2 SMNVEV (reference sequence). DNA for the CDR3: TGTGCCAGCAGTTTGACTCCCAGCTCCTACAATGAGCAGTTCTTC. This sequence encodes CASSLTPSSYNEQFF.

The rearrangement joins TRBV4-1 to TRBJ2-1; the D call may be TRBD1 or TRBD2 (5 bases each). The CDR3 runs 14 residues. Germline lookup yields CDR1 MGHRA and CDR2 YSYEKL. Between the trimmed V and J ends, which lost 0 bases and 9 bases, there was a span of 12 bases. The CDR3 nucleotides are TGCGCCAGCAGCCAAGATCCGGGGCCGGTTGAGCAGTTCTTC. Translation: CASSQDPGPVEQFF.

This clonotype has a count of ten or more. The chain carries TRBV13 and TRBJ2-2; TRBD2 is a possible D gene (5 bases). The CDR3 has 14 amino acids. Trimming shortened V by 1 base and J by 7 bases, and 10 bases separated the two germline ends. Looked up from germline, CDR1 is PRHDT and CDR2 is FYEKMQ (reference sequence). DNA of the CDR3: TGTGCCAGCAGCTTAGAATCGGGGAACGGGGAGCTGTTTTTT. This gives the protein CASSLESGNGELFF.

The rearrangement uses TRBV20-1 and TRBJ2-2, with D uncertain. This CDR3 contains 13 residues. CDR1 is DFQATT and CDR2 is SNEGSKA in the germline V gene (reference sequence). V lost 5 bases and J 2 bases, leaving 9 bases between the germline ends. DNA of the CDR3: TGCAGTGCTGCCAGGAGAAACACCGGGGAGCTGTTTTTT. This gives the protein CSAARRNTGELFF.

This clonotype came up many times. This chain connects TRBV27 to TRBJ1-5; D is uncertain. The CDR3 has 14 residues. V was clipped by 2 bases and J by 3 bases, with 8 bases between them. Looked up from germline, CDR1 is MNHEY and CDR2 is SMNVEV (reference sequence). In DNA form, the CDR3 reads TGTGCCAGCAGTTTAAACCAGGTCAATCAGCCCCAGCATTTT. It encodes CASSLNQVNQPQHF.